This entry concerns a single T cell receptor beta chain. This entry belongs to a study of OX40 agonist ivuxolimab in advanced cancers. Study as a whole: The eligibility criteria allowed prior anti-PD-1, anti-PD-L1 or anti-CTLA-4 therapy, and under 50% had some.

The repertoire was sequenced with immunoSEQ multiplex PCR; TCRdb's copy has only in-frame clones and lacks some. The data show approximately 68,000 clones, with around 84% seen just once and 6.7% held by the top ten. V was cut by 5 bases and J by 4 bases, with 8 bases left in between. This CDR3 contains 12 residues. Germline values: CDR1 MNHNY, CDR2 SVGAGI (reference sequence). The TCR was taken from an adult with an advanced solid tumor such as melanoma, head and neck, liver or kidney cancer. V and J are TRBV6-6 and TRBJ2-5; maybe TRBD1 (6 bases). The source material was CD4+ or CD8+ T cells sorted from blood, sampled in a trial of the OX40 agonist ivuxolimab. The chain's CDR3 is CASSATGETQYF. The CDR3 DNA reads TGTGCCAGCAGTGCGACAGGAGAGACCCAGTACTTC.